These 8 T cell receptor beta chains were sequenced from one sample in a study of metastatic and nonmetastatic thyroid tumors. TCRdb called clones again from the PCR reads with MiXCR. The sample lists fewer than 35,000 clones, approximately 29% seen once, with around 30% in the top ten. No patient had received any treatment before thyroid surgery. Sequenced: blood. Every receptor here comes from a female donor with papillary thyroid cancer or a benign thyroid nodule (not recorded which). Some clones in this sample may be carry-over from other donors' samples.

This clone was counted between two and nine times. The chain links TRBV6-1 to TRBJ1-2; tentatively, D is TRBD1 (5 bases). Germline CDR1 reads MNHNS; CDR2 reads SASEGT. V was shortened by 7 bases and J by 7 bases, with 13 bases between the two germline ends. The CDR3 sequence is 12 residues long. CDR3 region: CASTHGAGGYTF. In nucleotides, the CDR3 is TGTGCCAGCACTCATGGGGCGGGTGGCTACACCTTC.

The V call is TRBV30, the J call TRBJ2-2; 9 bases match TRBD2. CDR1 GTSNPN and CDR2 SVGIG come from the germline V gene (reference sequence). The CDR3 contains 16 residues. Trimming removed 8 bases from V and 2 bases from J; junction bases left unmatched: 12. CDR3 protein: CATRPLAGFNTGELFF. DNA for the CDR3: TGTGCCACACGCCCGCTAGCGGGGTTCAACACCGGGGAGCTGTTTTTT.

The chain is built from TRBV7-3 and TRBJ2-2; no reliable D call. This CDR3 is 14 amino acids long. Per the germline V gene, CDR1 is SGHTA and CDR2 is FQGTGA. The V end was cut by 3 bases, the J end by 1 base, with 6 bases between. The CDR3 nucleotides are TGTGCCAGCAGCTTCAGATTGAACACCGGGGAGCTGTTTTTT. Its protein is CASSFRLNTGELFF.

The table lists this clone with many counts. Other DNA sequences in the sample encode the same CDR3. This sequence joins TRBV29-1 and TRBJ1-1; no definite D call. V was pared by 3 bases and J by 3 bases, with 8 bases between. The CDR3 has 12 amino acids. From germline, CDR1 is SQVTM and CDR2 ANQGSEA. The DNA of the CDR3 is TGCAGCGTTGAGCAGAGGGACACTGAAGCTTTCTTT. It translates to CSVEQRDTEAFF.

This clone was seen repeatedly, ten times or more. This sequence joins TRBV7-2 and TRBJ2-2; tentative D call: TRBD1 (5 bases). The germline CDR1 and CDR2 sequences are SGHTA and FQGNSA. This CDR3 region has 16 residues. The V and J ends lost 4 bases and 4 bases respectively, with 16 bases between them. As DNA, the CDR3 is TGTGCCAGCAGCTCCTACCAGGGAAGGTCCACCGGGGAGCTGTTTTTT. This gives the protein CASSSYQGRSTGELFF.

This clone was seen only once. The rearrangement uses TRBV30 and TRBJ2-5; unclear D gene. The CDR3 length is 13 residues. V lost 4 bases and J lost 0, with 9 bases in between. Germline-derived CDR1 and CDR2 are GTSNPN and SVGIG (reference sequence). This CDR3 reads CAWNGEDQETQYF. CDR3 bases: TGTGCCTGGAACGGTGAGGACCAAGAGACCCAGTACTTC. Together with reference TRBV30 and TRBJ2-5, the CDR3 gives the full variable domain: SQTIHQWPATLVQPVGSPLSLECTVEGTSNPNLYWYRQAAGRGLQLLFYSVGIGQISSEVPQNLSASRPQDRQFILSSKKLLLSDSGFYLCAWNGEDQETQYFGPGTRLLVL.

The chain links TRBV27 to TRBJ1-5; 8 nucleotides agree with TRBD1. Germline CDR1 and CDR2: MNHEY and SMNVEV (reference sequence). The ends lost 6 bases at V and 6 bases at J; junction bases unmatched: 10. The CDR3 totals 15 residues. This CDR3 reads CASSPGTGGVQPQHF. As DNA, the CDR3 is TGTGCCAGCAGCCCCGGGACAGGTGGGGTTCAGCCCCAGCATTTT.

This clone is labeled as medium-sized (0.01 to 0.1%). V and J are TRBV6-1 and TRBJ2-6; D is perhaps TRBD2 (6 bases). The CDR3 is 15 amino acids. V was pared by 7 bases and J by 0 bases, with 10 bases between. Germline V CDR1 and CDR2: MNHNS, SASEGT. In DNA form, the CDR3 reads TGTGCCAGCAACGCGGAGGGCTCTGGGGCCAACGTCCTGACTTTC. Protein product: CASNAEGSGANVLTF.